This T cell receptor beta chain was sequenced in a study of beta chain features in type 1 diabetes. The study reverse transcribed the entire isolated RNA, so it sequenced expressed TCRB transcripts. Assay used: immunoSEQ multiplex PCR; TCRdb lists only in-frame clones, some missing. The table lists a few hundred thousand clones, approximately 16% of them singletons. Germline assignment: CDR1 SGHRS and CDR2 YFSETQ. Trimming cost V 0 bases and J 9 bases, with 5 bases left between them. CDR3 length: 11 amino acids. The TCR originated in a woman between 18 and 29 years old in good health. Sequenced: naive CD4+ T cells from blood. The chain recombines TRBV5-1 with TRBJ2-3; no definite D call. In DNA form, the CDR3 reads TGCGCCAGCAGCTTGGCTGTCACGCAGTATTTT. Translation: CASSLAVTQYF.